What follows are 6 T cell receptor beta chains derived from one specimen sequenced in a study of control samples from healthy donors and cancer patients. Sequencing was performed with immunoSEQ multiplex PCR; in TCRdb, only in-frame clones are kept and a portion is missing. The data show around 80,000 clones, over 85% seen once. Input material: blood. The receptors shown here come from a man aged 50 to 60 in good health.

This chain links TRBV10-2 with TRBJ2-7; a weak D match, TRBD1 (7 bases). The CDR3 runs to 14 residues. Germline CDR1 and CDR2: WSHSY and SAAADI. The V gene lost 8 bases and the J gene lost 0 bases, with 14 bases spanning the gap. The CDR3 region has the DNA TGCGCCAGCGGCGACAGGGAGGCCTCCTACGAGCAGTACTTC. This encodes CASGDREASYEQYF.

The chain combines TRBV5-1 with TRBJ1-1; D is possibly TRBD1 (6 bases). V lost 4 bases, J lost 4 bases, and 17 bases lay in between. The CDR3 spans 15 residues. Per the germline V gene, CDR1 is SGHRS and CDR2 is YFSETQ. The CDR3, as DNA: TGCGCCAGCAGCGCCGGGCCGTCGGGGGCCACTGAAGCTTTCTTT. Protein sequence: CASSAGPSGATEAFF. Together with reference TRBV5-1 and TRBJ1-1, the CDR3 gives the full variable domain: KAGVTQTPRYLIKTRGQQVTLSCSPISGHRSVSWYQQTPGQGLQFLFEYFSETQRNKGNFPGRFSGRQFSNSRSEMNVSTLELGDSALYLCASSAGPSGATEAFFGQGTRLTVV.

V and J are TRBV14 and TRBJ2-7, with 11 bases aligning to TRBD1. The CDR3 covers 15 residues. In germline, CDR1 is SGHDN, CDR2 FVKESK. With V trimmed by 1 base and J by 3 bases, 2 bases remained unmatched. The CDR3 nucleotides are TGTGCCAGCAGCCAAGGGACAGGGGGCGGCTACGAGCAGTACTTC. It translates to CASSQGTGGGYEQYF. The whole variable domain, filled in from reference TRBV14 and TRBJ2-7, reads EAGVTQFPSHSVIEKGQTVTLRCDPISGHDNLYWYRRVMGKEIKFLLHFVKESKQDESGMPNNRFLAERTGGTYSTLKVQPAELEDSGVYFCASSQGTGGGYEQYFGPGTRLTVT.

The J gene is TRBJ2-2, the V gene TRBV5-8, with D unclear. CDR3 length: 14 amino acids. The V gene lost 5 bases and the J gene lost 8 bases, with 16 bases spanning the gap. Germline values: CDR1 SGHTS, CDR2 YDEGEE. The chain's CDR3 is CASRPRPGSGELFF. Written as DNA, the CDR3 is TGTGCCAGCAGGCCACGTCCAGGTTCGGGGGAGCTGTTTTTT. The full variable domain, with the rest looked up from reference TRBV5-8 and TRBJ2-2, is EAGVTQSPTHLIKTRGQQATLRCSPISGHTSVYWYQQALGLGLQFLLWYDEGEERNRGNFPPRFSGRQFPNYSSELNVNALELEDSALYLCASRPRPGSGELFFGEGSRLTVL.

The CDR3 sequence: CAWSEGWGEKLFF. The CDR3 coding sequence is TGTGCCTGGAGTGAAGGGTGGGGTGAAAAACTGTTTTTT. The chain has TRBV30 and TRBJ1-4, with D unclear. CDR1 and CDR2 (germline): GTSNPN, SVGIG (reference sequence). The CDR3 contains 13 residues. V dropped 1 base and J dropped 7 bases, with 10 bases sitting between them. Looking up the rest from reference TRBV30 and TRBJ1-4 gives the full variable domain: SQTIHQWPATLVQPVGSPLSLECTVEGTSNPNLYWYRQAAGRGLQLLFYSVGIGQISSEVPQNLSASRPQDRQFILSSKKLLLSDSGFYLCAWSEGWGEKLFFGSGTQLSVL.

V is TRBV5-1 and J is TRBJ1-2, with D perhaps TRBD1 (5 bases). This CDR3 has 13 residues. V was cut by 1 base and J by 2 bases, with 6 bases left in between. CDR1 is SGHRS and CDR2 is YFSETQ in the germline V gene. CDR3 coding DNA: TGCGCCAGCAGCTTGTGGGACAACTATGGCTACACCTTC. It specifies CASSLWDNYGYTF.